This T cell receptor beta chain emerged from a study of blood T cell repertoires in COVID-19. Germline CDR1 reads MNHEY; CDR2 reads SVGEGT. The CDR3 consists of 15 residues. J lost 8 bases, V lost 8 bases, and 13 bases had no gene match. How the authors handled the data: By means of reference gene primer amplification, nucleated cell counts were estimated. Assay used: immunoSEQ multiplex PCR; TCRdb lists only in-frame clones, some missing. The V and J calls and clone size are taken from that table; D and trimming were inferred from the DNA. The sample contains around 100,000 clones, 84% of which appear only once.

J is TRBJ2-1 and V is TRBV6-2 or TRBV6-3; 9 bases fit TRBD2. The source is a human donor in a cohort sampled during active COVID-19. The source material was peripheral blood. The CDR3: CASGSPGLATYEQFF. For the CDR3, the DNA is TGTGCCAGCGGTTCCCCGGGACTAGCTACGTATGAGCAGTTCTTC.